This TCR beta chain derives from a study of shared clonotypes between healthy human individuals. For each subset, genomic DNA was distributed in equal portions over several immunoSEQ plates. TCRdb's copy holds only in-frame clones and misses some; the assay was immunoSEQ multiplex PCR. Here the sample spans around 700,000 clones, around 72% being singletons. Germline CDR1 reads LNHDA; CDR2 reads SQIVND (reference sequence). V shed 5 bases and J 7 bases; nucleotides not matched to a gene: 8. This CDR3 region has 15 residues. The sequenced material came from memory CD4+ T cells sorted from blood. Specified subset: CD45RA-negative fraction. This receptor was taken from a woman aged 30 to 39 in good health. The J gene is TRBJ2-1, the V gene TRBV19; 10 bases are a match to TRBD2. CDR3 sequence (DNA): TGTGCCAGTAGTTCGGCTAGCGGGAGCTGGAATGAGCAGTTCTTC. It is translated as CASSSASGSWNEQFF.